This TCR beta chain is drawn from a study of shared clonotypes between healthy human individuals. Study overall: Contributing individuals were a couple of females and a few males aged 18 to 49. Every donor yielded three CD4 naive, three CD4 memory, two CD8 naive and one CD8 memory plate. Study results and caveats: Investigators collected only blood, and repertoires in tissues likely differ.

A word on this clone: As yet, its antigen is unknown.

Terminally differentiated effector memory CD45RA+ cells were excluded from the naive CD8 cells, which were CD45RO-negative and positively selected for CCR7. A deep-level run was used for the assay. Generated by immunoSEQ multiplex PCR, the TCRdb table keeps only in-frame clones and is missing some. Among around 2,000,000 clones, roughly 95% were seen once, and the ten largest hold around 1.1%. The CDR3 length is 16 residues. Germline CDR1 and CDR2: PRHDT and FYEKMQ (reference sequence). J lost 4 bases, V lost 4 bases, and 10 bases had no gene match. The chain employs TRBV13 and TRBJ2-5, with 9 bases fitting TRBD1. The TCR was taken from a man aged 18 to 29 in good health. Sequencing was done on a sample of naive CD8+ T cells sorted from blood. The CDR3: CASSSMGQGGGETQYF. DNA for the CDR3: TGTGCCAGCAGCTCCATGGGACAGGGAGGAGGAGAGACCCAGTACTTC. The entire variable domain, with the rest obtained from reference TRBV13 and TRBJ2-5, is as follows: AAGVIQSPRHLIKEKRETATLKCYPIPRHDTVYWYQQGPGQDPQFLISFYEKMQSDKGSIPDRFSAQQFSDYHSELNMSSLELGDSALYFCASSSMGQGGGETQYFGPGTRLLVL.